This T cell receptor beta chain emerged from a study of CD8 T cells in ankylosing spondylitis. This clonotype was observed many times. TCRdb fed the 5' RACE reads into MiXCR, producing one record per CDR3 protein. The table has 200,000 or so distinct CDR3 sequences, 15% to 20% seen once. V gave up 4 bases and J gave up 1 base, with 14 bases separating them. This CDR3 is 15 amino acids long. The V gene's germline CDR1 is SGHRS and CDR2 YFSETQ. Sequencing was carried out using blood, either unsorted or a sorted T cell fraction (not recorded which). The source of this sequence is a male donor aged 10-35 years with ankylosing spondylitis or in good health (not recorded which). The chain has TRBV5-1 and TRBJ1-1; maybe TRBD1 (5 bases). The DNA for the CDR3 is TGCGCCAGCAGCGTCTACGGGGGTTCGAACACTGAAGCTTTCTTT. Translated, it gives CASSVYGGSNTEAFF.